A selection of T cell receptor beta chains follows, all from one sample in a study of blood T cells in healthy people across ages. Via MiXCR, TCRdb re-called the 5' RACE reads, giving one row per CDR3 protein. The sample includes around 580,000 distinct CDR3 sequences, about 45% seen only once; the top ten take around 23%. What was sequenced was blood. The receptors originated from an elderly man in good health. The conserved cysteine and the conserved F or W are not part of the CDR3 here. Fields, in order: J gene, V gene, CDR3 protein.

TRBJ1-2,TRBV4-1,ASSQSTGIYGYT
TRBJ2-4,TRBV20-1,SGLANIQY
TRBJ2-5,TRBV3-1,ASSQAGPGQETQY
TRBJ1-2,TRBV27,ASSSEGAGGYT
TRBJ2-1,TRBV2,ASSDIRRHNEQF
TRBJ2-5,TRBV7-9,ASRKAEETQY
TRBJ2-3,TRBV20-1,SASTSWGPDTQY
TRBJ2-3,TRBV15,ATSTLVASTDTQY
TRBJ2-1,TRBV7-9,ASSLGDLRGQF
TRBJ2-7,TRBV4-3,ASSQNGRGSYEQY
TRBJ2-7,TRBV7-2,ASSLRGGSGTNYEQY
TRBJ2-1,TRBV16,ASSQWSGTIFYNEQF
TRBJ2-7,TRBV4-3,ASSDSSAGNYEQY
TRBJ2-5,TRBV10-3,ASSDLGQGSETQY
TRBJ2-1,TRBV5-1,ASSQGQRGNERF
TRBJ2-1,TRBV20-1,SAVGGGAYNEQF
TRBJ2-7,TRBV20-1,SAREPGRYYEQY
TRBJ2-1,TRBV20-1,SANPPLGREGPYNEQF
TRBJ1-6,TRBV12-3/TRBV12-4,ASSFGQYFNSPLH
TRBJ2-4,TRBV6-5,ASSPQGQNHIQY
TRBJ2-1,TRBV7-3,ASSLRGTRGPGEQF
TRBJ2-1,TRBV4-3,ASSSTSGAYNEQF
TRBJ1-1,TRBV7-9,ASSPYAPNTEAF
TRBJ2-3,TRBV7-2,ASSLRWGTDTQY
TRBJ1-2,TRBV7-9,ASSSRVDQGYGYT
TRBJ2-3,TRBV7-2,ASSLTSGGADVADTQY
TRBJ2-7,TRBV7-2,ASSFRSDSPAYEQY
TRBJ1-2,TRBV6-5,ASSYSLPTETYGYT
TRBJ2-3,TRBV7-3,ASSLGGATDTQY
TRBJ2-7,TRBV29-1,SVSKDRQDYEQY